This note documents a single T cell receptor beta chain sequence. This clonotype has just a few counts. Its antigen is not yet known. The sample holds no much larger clone one base away, and base qualities are not on file. This sample was taken from a study of T-cell memory formation after mild COVID-19 (dated by TCRdb to the early 2020s). About the investigation overall: TCR sequence clusters from the two donors were found to be largely donor specific. In a couple of donors, T-cell clones that expanded and contracted after mild COVID-19 were tracked by sequencing TCRalpha and TCRbeta repertoires over time. The cohort comprised two young, previously healthy adult volunteers, one female and one male.

Instrument used: Illumina NovaSeq 6000. cDNA libraries for TCRalpha and TCRbeta were prepared by 5'RACE using constant-segment primers, with sample barcodes and unique molecular identifiers added. RNA was extracted from every sample with Trizol reagent. Libraries were amplified in two PCR steps, with a second sample barcode and Illumina TruSeq adapters added in the second step. Sequencing of the libraries was done on an Illumina NovaSeq, producing 2 x 150 bp paired-end reads. On the authors' methods: Demultiplexing of reads and collapsing into UMI-guided consensus sequences were performed with migec v1.2.7. With mixcr v2.1.11, UMI consensuses were aligned to TRA and TRB V and J templates and assembled into clonotypes. Clonotypes were classified as expanded or contracted when called significant by both edgeR and NoisET, with noise models trained on biological replicates. For edgeR calls, a false discovery rate-adjusted p below 0.01 and a log2 fold-change threshold of 1 were applied. As an exploratory analysis of dynamics, PCA with hierarchical clustering was applied to max-normalized trajectories of the 1000 most abundant clonotypes. The CD4 or CD8 phenotype of responding clones was assigned using the separately sequenced CD4+ and CD8+ repertoires. TCRdb redid the processing of the public reads, applying fastp at Q25 and MiXCR, and retained in-frame beta chains. CDR3 protein duplicates are merged, each entry listing the most common genes and DNA. The V and J calls here are based on TCRdb, not the publication. The sample table records 350,000 to 500,000 distinct CDR3 sequences; around 20% of these occur just once. The top ten constitute 7.5% to 9.5% of the sample.

There are 14 amino acids in the CDR3, from cysteine to phenylalanine inclusive. The retained sequence is limited to the CDR3, 42 bases, with the frame set at the first base. CDR1 SGHRS and CDR2 YFSETQ are derived from the germline V gene. Compared with germline, V lacks 5 bases and J lacks 4 bases; bases without a gene match: 5. Points the paper makes about the study in general: The study covered only a couple of mild cases, and larger cohorts including severe cases with pre-infection samples were considered necessary. Contracting CD4+ clones were located mainly in the CM and EM memory subsets, whereas CD8+ clones were found to be enriched in EMRA. Some responding clones were found in pre-infection memory, which suggests that pre-existing cross-reactive memory T cells took part in the SARS-CoV-2 response. SARS-CoV-2 specificity was not confirmed for the second-wave clones peaking on day 37. Clones contracting from day 15 to 85 had balanced CD4/CD8 phenotypes, while a second wave expanding from day 15 to 37 was biased towards CD4+.

PBMCs were isolated by Ficoll-Paque density gradient centrifugation. This clonotype was sampled from an adult woman who had mild COVID-19 (a few samples of this study predate the infection). The sample titles of this study are shuffled in the database, so cell type and time point are left out; the donor was told from shared clones. Input material: PBMCs or a T cell subset sorted from them (not recorded which). The chain is encoded by TRBV5-1 joined to TRBJ2-2; the central 7 bases match TRBD2. The nucleotides are TGCGCCAGCAGGCTAGCGGAGAGCACCGGGGAGCTGTTTTTT. Its protein product is CASRLAESTGELFF.